This T cell receptor beta chain comes out of a study of cytomegalovirus exposure and HLA in healthy donors. Study details: The 90 to 150 validation repertoires used the same platform as the 650 to 750 first-cohort repertoires, a later analysis reported.

The method was immunoSEQ multiplex PCR; TCRdb's version includes in-frame clones alone and lacks a portion of them. The table lists 95,000 to 150,000 clones, over 75% of them singletons. The origin of this receptor is a woman aged 30 to 39 in good health and CMV-seronegative. The specimen was PBMCs.

The CDR3 nucleotides read TGTGCCAGCAGCTTAAGACAGGGGTTGCAAGAGACCCAGTACTTC. Residues: CASSLRQGLQETQYF. The gene calls are TRBV13 and TRBJ2-5; 8 nucleotides match TRBD1. Germline values: CDR1 PRHDT, CDR2 FYEKMQ (reference sequence). V shed 2 bases, J shed 2 bases, and the junction held 4 bases outside the gene matches. The CDR3 contains 15 residues. Based on the CDR3 plus reference TRBV13 and TRBJ2-5, the full variable domain is AAGVIQSPRHLIKEKRETATLKCYPIPRHDTVYWYQQGPGQDPQFLISFYEKMQSDKGSIPDRFSAQQFSDYHSELNMSSLELGDSALYFCASSLRQGLQETQYFGPGTRLLVL.